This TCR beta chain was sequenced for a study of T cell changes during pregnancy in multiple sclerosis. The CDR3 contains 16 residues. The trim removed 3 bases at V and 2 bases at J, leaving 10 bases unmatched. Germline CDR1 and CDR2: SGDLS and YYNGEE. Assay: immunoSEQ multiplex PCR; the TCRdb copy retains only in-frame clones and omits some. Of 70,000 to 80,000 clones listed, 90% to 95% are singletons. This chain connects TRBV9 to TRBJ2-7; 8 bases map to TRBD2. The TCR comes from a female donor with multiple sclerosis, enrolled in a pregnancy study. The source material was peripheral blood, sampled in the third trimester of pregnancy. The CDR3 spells CASSADAGGRAYEQYF. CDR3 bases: TGTGCCAGCAGCGCCGATGCGGGAGGTAGAGCCTACGAGCAGTACTTC.